Listed here is a single T cell receptor beta chain. This sample was included in a study of OX40 agonist ivuxolimab in advanced cancers. Looking at the study overall: Partial responses were achieved by three patients, one with hepatocellular carcinoma and two with cutaneous melanoma.

Using immunoSEQ multiplex PCR, the repertoire was profiled, and TCRdb retains in-frame clones only, with some absent. The sample holds about 47,000 clones; about nine tenths are singletons and the top ten take 6.5% to 9%. The CDR3 length is 16 residues. The germline CDR1 and CDR2 sequences are SGHDT and YYEEEE. V shed 4 bases, J shed 3 bases, and the junction held 10 bases outside the gene matches. The chain combines TRBV5-6 with TRBJ2-1; 7 nucleotides line up with TRBD2. The clonotype originates from an adult with an advanced solid tumor such as melanoma, head and neck, liver or kidney cancer. Sequenced here: CD4+ or CD8+ T cells sorted from blood, sampled in a trial of the OX40 agonist ivuxolimab. The CDR3 region is CASSGHHERGYNEQFF. DNA of the CDR3: TGTGCCAGCAGCGGACACCACGAGCGGGGCTACAATGAGCAGTTCTTC.